A single sample is the source of the 27 T cell receptor beta chains below, sequenced in a study of metastatic and nonmetastatic thyroid tumors (dated by TCRdb to the early 2020s). No treatment had been received by any patient before thyroid surgery. Libraries were prepared through PCR. The sequencer was an Illumina HiSeq 4000. The public reads were run again by TCRdb, first through fastp at Q25 and then through MiXCR, and only productive beta chains were kept. In all, the sample holds roughly 19,000 clones, and 24% of those were seen once. The leading ten clones occupy about 6.6% of the sample. Sequences were obtained from tumor tissue. The source of these receptors is a female donor with papillary thyroid cancer or a benign thyroid nodule (not recorded which). Some clones in this sample may be carry-over from other donors' samples.

Many counts were recorded for this clone. The DNA of the CDR3 is TGTGCCAGCAGTACACAGGAGAGCCAAGAGACCCAGTACTTC. The encoded protein is CASSTQESQETQYF. The chain is built from TRBV12-3 or TRBV12-4 and TRBJ2-5; the D gene is possibly TRBD1 (5 bases). The CDR3 contains 14 residues. Between the trimmed V and J ends, which lost 5 bases and 1 base, there was a span of 11 bases.

In this sample, this clone turned up many times. The rearrangement joins TRBV27 to TRBJ2-1, with 7 nucleotides matching TRBD1. Per the germline V gene, CDR1 is MNHEY and CDR2 is SMNVEV (reference sequence). With V trimmed by 11 bases and J by 4 bases, 26 bases remained unmatched. This CDR3 spans 19 amino acids. The CDR3 sequence: CAVGRQGDAAEVFYNEQFF. The CDR3 coding sequence is TGTGCCGTAGGCCGACAGGGTGACGCGGCGGAGGTGTTTTACAATGAGCAGTTCTTC.

At least ten counts were recorded for this clone. A junction boundary mismatches the germline segment, possibly from a read error. The rearrangement joins TRBV6-2 or TRBV6-3 to TRBJ2-4; D could derive from TRBD1 or TRBD2 (5 bases each). The CDR3 runs to 11 residues. Germline-derived CDR1 and CDR2 are MNHEY and SVGEGT. CDR3 region: CASSSGAPAHF. The CDR3 DNA is TGTGCCAGCAGCTCCGGGGCTCCGGCGCATTTC.

This clone has just a few counts. Sequence at one end of the junction differs from germline and may be a read error. The rearrangement links TRBV27 to TRBJ1-1; D uncertain. Germline CDR1 reads MNHEY; CDR2 reads SMNVEV (reference sequence). The CDR3 spans 15 residues. CDR3 nucleotide sequence: TGCACCAGCAGTTTATCCACAGTGCCAAACACTGAAGCTTTCTTT. Translation gives CTSSLSTVPNTEAFF.

This clone was observed at least ten times. The gene calls are TRBV7-2 and TRBJ2-5; TRBD2 is a possible D gene (5 bases). Per germline, CDR1 SGHTA and CDR2 FQGNSA. V was cut by 2 bases and J by 3 bases, with 10 bases left in between. This CDR3 is 14 amino acids long. The CDR3 DNA sequence: TGTGCCAGCAGCTTATTCGGGCGGGAAGAGACCCAGTACTTC. Its protein is CASSLFGREETQYF.

This clone turned up a few times. The chain couples TRBV6-2 or TRBV6-3 to TRBJ2-3; 8 bases agree with TRBD1. The V gene's germline CDR1 is MNHEY and CDR2 SVGEGT. With V trimmed by 6 bases and J by 6 bases, 20 bases remained unmatched. The CDR3 is 18 amino acids. CDR3 region: CASSLLWFQGARCDTQYF. The CDR3 region has the DNA TGTGCCAGCAGCCTACTATGGTTCCAGGGGGCAAGGTGCGATACGCAGTATTTT.

The gene calls are TRBV6-5 and TRBJ2-7; tentatively, D is TRBD1 (7 bases). The CDR3 extends over 15 amino acids. CDR1 is MNHEY and CDR2 is SVGAGI in the germline V gene. Trimming cost V 0 bases and J 4 bases, with 13 bases left between them. The CDR3 loop is CASSYSEQGGYEQYF. The CDR3 DNA reads TGTGCCAGCAGTTACTCGGAGCAGGGGGGATACGAGCAGTACTTC.

This clone turned up a few times. This chain joins TRBV6-2 or TRBV6-3 and TRBJ2-7; D perhaps matches TRBD2 (6 bases). The V end was cut by 7 bases, the J end by 10 bases, with 23 bases between. The length of the CDR3 is 14 residues. Per germline, CDR1 MNHEY and CDR2 SVGEGT. CDR3 in amino acids: CASIDGGTSYDQYF. The DNA for the CDR3 is TGTGCCAGCATCGACGGAGGGACCTCCTATGATCAGTACTTC.

Many counts were recorded for this clone. One end of the junction varies from germline; a read error may be responsible. This specimen includes other DNA sequences encoding the same CDR3. The J gene is TRBJ1-5, the V gene TRBV7-2; D not resolved. CDR3 size: 14 residues. Germline V gene sequence: CDR1 SGHTA, CDR2 FQGNSA. The CDR3 spells CASSRGGSNQPQHF. CDR3 DNA: TGCGCCAGCAGCCGGGGTGGCAGCAATCAGCCCCAGCATTTT. Full variable domain (remainder filled in from reference TRBV7-2 and TRBJ1-5): GAGVSQSPSNKVTEKGKDVELRCDPISGHTALYWYRQSLGQGLEFLIYFQGNSAPDKSGLPSDRFSAERTGGSVSTLTIQRTQQEDSAVYLCASSRGGSNQPQHFGDGTRLSIL.

Points on this clone: Here the CDR3 omits its conserved ending phenylalanine or tryptophan, so a read error is the likely source. Here the CDR3 DNA reads TGTGCCAGCAGTTACTCAACCCCGTATGGATTGGGGGACTACGAGCAGTACTTG. It codes for CASSYSTPYGLGDYEQYL. This chain uses TRBV6-2 or TRBV6-3 with TRBJ2-7; D is possibly TRBD1 or TRBD2 (5 bases each). The germline V and J ends were trimmed by 0 bases and 3 bases, with 21 bases remaining between them. Germline V gene data show CDR1 as MNHEY and CDR2 as SVGEGT. This CDR3 comprises 18 residues.

This clone was seen at least ten times. The chain recombines TRBV18 with TRBJ2-7, with D uncertain. Germline V gene data show CDR1 as KGHSH and CDR2 as LQKENI. This CDR3 is 17 amino acids long. Trimming removed 3 bases at V and 3 bases at J, with 21 bases between. The CDR3 nucleotides read TGTGCCAGCTCACCCTCCTTAGGCGAGCCCTTCTACTACGAGCAGTACTTC. This encodes CASSPSLGEPFYYEQYF.

A word on this clone: This CDR3 fails to terminate in the conserved phenylalanine or tryptophan, so it likely reflects a read error. The chain uses TRBV28 and TRBJ2-7; 7 positions agree with TRBD1. Germline assignment: CDR1 MDHEN and CDR2 SYDVKM. The CDR3 is made up of 12 amino acids. CDR3 in amino acids: CASILQGYEQYL. CDR3 nucleotide sequence: TGTGCCAGCATTTTACAGGGGTACGAGCAGTACCTC.

This chain uses TRBV6-5 with TRBJ1-2, with a tentative D call TRBD1 (5 bases). The CDR3 loop spans 17 amino acids. Between the trimmed V and J ends, which lost 4 bases and 9 bases, there was a span of 27 bases. Germline lookup yields CDR1 MNHEY and CDR2 SVGAGI. The CDR3 reads CASSLRRSVDGHGCYTF. The CDR3 DNA reads as TGTGCCAGCAGTTTGCGTAGGTCGGTGGACGGACACGGTTGCTACACCTTC.

Here the CDR3 DNA reads TGTGCCAAAAGCATGGACACCTATGGCTACACCTTC. Its translation is CAKSMDTYGYTF. The V gene is TRBV15, the J gene TRBJ1-2, with D tentatively TRBD1 (5 bases). Germline assignment: CDR1 LNHNV and CDR2 YYDKDF (reference sequence). This CDR3 comprises 12 residues. Trimming cost V 10 bases and J 4 bases, with 13 bases left between them. Using reference TRBV15 and TRBJ1-2 for the parts outside the CDR3, the full variable domain is DAMVIQNPRYQVTQFGKPVTLSCSQTLNHNVMYWYQQKSSQAPKLLFHYYDKDFNNEADTPDNFQSRRPNTSFCFLDIRSPGLGDTAMYLCAKSMDTYGYTFGSGTRLTVV.

This clone was recorded many times. V usage is TRBV25-1 and J usage is TRBJ2-2; possible D gene TRBD1, 6 bases. Between the trimmed V and J ends, which lost 3 bases and 0 bases, there was a span of 8 bases. The CDR3 covers 15 residues. Germline CDR1 MGHDK, CDR2 SYGVNS. This CDR3 reads CASSEGHSNTGELFF. DNA for the CDR3: TGTGCCAGCAGTGAGGGACATTCGAACACCGGGGAGCTGTTTTTT. The full variable domain, its missing parts supplied by reference TRBV25-1 and TRBJ2-2, is EADIYQTPRYLVIGTGKKITLECSQTMGHDKMYWYQQDPGMELHLIHYSYGVNSTEKGDLSSESTVSRIRTEHFPLTLESARPSHTSQYLCASSEGHSNTGELFFGEGSRLTVL.

The CDR3 region has the DNA TGTGCCAGCAGCTTGTGGGTGGTAGGGGGCGGAGGCAATCAGCCCCAGCATTTT. It yields the protein CASSLWVVGGGGNQPQHF. The rearrangement links TRBV5-6 to TRBJ1-5; TRBD1 aligns across 7 bases. The germline CDR1 and CDR2 sequences are SGHDT and YYEEEE. This CDR3 has 18 amino acids. V trimming: 1 base; J trimming: 2 bases; junction bases outside the gene matches: 12.

This clone was observed at least ten times. This chain connects TRBV18 to TRBJ1-4; no definite D call. Germline V gene data show CDR1 as KGHSH and CDR2 as LQKENI. The CDR3 sequence is 15 residues long. V gave up 1 base and J gave up 3 bases, with 9 bases separating them. CDR3 in amino acids: CASSPLRQPNEKLFF. CDR3 DNA sequence: TGTGCCAGCTCACCACTTCGCCAGCCTAATGAAAAACTGTTTTTT.

By share, this clone counts as medium-sized. V gene TRBV28 combines with J gene TRBJ1-1, with D possibly matching TRBD1 (5 bases). The V end lost 3 bases, the J end lost 2 bases, and 19 bases lay between the germline ends. Germline V CDR1 and CDR2: MDHEN, SYDVKM. The CDR3 contains 17 residues. The CDR3 is CASSFINFGQPNTEAFF. DNA of the CDR3: TGTGCCAGCAGTTTTATCAACTTCGGACAACCTAACACTGAAGCTTTCTTT.

This clone has a count of ten or more. The CDR3 here is CSARVHSNQPQHF. CDR3 nucleotides: TGCAGTGCTAGAGTACACAGCAATCAGCCCCAGCATTTT. The V gene is TRBV20-1, the J gene TRBJ1-5, with D hard to call. Trimming cost V 1 base and J 1 base, with 5 bases left between them. The CDR3 length is 13 residues. Germline CDR1 reads DFQATT; CDR2 reads SNEGSKA (reference sequence).

This clone was observed many times. This sequence joins TRBV7-8 and TRBJ2-7; a possible D gene is TRBD2 (6 bases). V lost 5 bases to trimming and J lost 3 bases, with 14 bases between them. This CDR3 contains 14 residues. Per the germline V gene, CDR1 is SGHVS and CDR2 is FQNEAQ. CDR3 nucleotides: TGTGCCAGCAGCCCCCTCGGGGGAAACTACGAGCAGTACTTC. It is translated as CASSPLGGNYEQYF.

This clone has ten or more counts. The V call is TRBV6-1, the J call TRBJ2-6; tentatively, D is TRBD2 (6 bases). V lost 6 bases and J lost 4, with 13 bases in between. Germline CDR1 is MNHNS and CDR2 is SASEGT. The CDR3 runs to 15 residues. The CDR3: CASRTSRGGANVLTF. In nucleotides, the CDR3 is TGTGCCAGCAGGACCTCCCGGGGGGGGGCCAACGTCCTGACTTTC.

A word on this clone: One end of the junction does not line up with germline, which may come from a read error. The chain links TRBV7-2 to TRBJ2-1; D gene uncertain. Looked up from germline, CDR1 is SGHTA and CDR2 is FQGNSA. CDR3 length equals 13 residues. CDR3 nucleotide sequence: TGTTCCAGCAGCTTATGGAACTATCGAGAGCAGTTCTTC. It codes for CSSSLWNYREQFF.

This clone was picked up many times. J is TRBJ2-3 and V is TRBV18; D perhaps matches TRBD1 (6 bases). Trimming left V 3 bases short and J 1 base short, with 14 bases between. CDR1 and CDR2 (germline): KGHSH, LQKENI. This CDR3 has 16 residues. The CDR3: CASSPRQAEGTDTQYF. The CDR3 DNA sequence: TGTGCCAGCTCACCTCGACAGGCCGAAGGCACAGATACGCAGTATTTT.

This clone was counted between two and nine times. Given a much more abundant clone one base away, this may be a read error. The chain employs TRBV6-2 or TRBV6-3 and TRBJ2-4, with 7 bases fitting TRBD1. This CDR3 comprises 16 residues. Germline loops: CDR1 MNHEY, CDR2 SVGEGT. In nucleotides, the CDR3 is TGTGCCATAGGGACGAGCCGTATAGGGGGCAAAAACATTCAGCACTTC. Its protein product is CAIGTSRIGGKNIQHF.

The chain joins TRBV29-1 to TRBJ2-2, with D unclear. Germline CDR1 and CDR2: SQVTM and ANQGSEA. V was trimmed by 3 bases and J by 5 bases, leaving 13 bases between them. This CDR3 has 14 residues. The CDR3 DNA is TGCAGCGTTGAGCGTCTTCTTGTGACCGGGGAGCTGTTTTTT. It encodes CSVERLLVTGELFF.

Sample share makes this clone medium-sized (0.01 to 0.1%). In the same sample, other DNA sequences code for this CDR3. The rearrangement links TRBV28 to TRBJ1-5; weak D call: TRBD1 (5 bases). V was trimmed by 7 bases and J by 2 bases, leaving 15 bases between them. The CDR3 is made up of 15 amino acids. Germline lookup yields CDR1 MDHEN and CDR2 SYDVKM. CDR3 loop: CASNPTGARNQPQHF. In nucleotides, the CDR3 is TGTGCCAGCAATCCGACCGGGGCGCGCAATCAGCCCCAGCATTTT.

This clone was seen repeatedly, ten times or more. The chain couples TRBV29-1 to TRBJ2-1; D gene ambiguous. The germline V gene encodes CDR1 SQVTM and CDR2 ANQGSEA. V lost 4 bases and J 0 bases, leaving 7 bases between the germline ends. The CDR3 is 13 residues long. The DNA of the CDR3 is TGCAGCGTTGGGCCAGCCTCCTACAATGAGCAGTTCTTC. Translated: CSVGPASYNEQFF.